This T cell receptor (beta chain) originates from a study of radiotherapy plus CTLA-4 blockade in lung cancer. Study summary: Patients showed objective responses in roughly 19% of cases and disease control in roughly 34%.

Method: immunoSEQ multiplex PCR; TCRdb's copy keeps in-frame clones and lacks some. The sample holds about 87,000 clones, approximately 86% seen once. This TCR derives from a human donor with non-small cell lung cancer that progressed on radiotherapy plus ipilimumab. This material consisted of peripheral blood, taken from a patient treated with radiotherapy plus ipilimumab.

The CDR3 nucleotides are TGTGCCAGCTCACCACCGGGACAGGGGGTCCATGAGCAGTTCTTC. This sequence encodes CASSPPGQGVHEQFF. This chain uses TRBV18 with TRBJ2-1, with 11 bases aligning to TRBD1. This CDR3 has 15 amino acids. Germline values: CDR1 KGHSH, CDR2 LQKENI. The trim removed 0 bases at V and 8 bases at J, leaving 3 bases unmatched.